This is a list of T cell receptor beta chains from one sample in a study of blood T cell repertoires in COVID-19. TCRdb's copy holds only in-frame clones and misses some; the assay was immunoSEQ multiplex PCR. The profile shows approximately 250,000 clones, about 86% of them singletons. Sequenced: PBMCs or T cells enriched from blood (not recorded which). These TCRs come from a man aged 25-45 years with acute COVID-19. CDR3s include the opening cysteine and the closing phenylalanine or tryptophan. The D gene is left open where the match is weak. Size tells how often a clone was seen (once, few, many) or the class of an expanded clone, and some rows leave it out.

TRBV18	TRBJ2-3	-	-	CASSPERVGTDTQYF	TGTGCCAGCTCACCGGAGCGGGTAGGCACAGATACGCAGTATTTT
TRBV14	TRBJ2-2	-	-	CASSQVSSGELFF	TGTGCCAGCAGCCAAGTATCTTCCGGGGAGCTGTTTTTT
TRBV5-4	TRBJ1-6	-	-	CASSLDSSYNSPLHF	TGTGCCAGCAGCCTCGACAGCTCCTATAATTCACCCCTCCACTTT
TRBV4-2	TRBJ2-5	once	TRBD2	CASSQLLAGVGETQYF	TGTGCCAGCAGCCAATTGCTAGCGGGAGTGGGAGAGACCCAGTACTTC
TRBV19	TRBJ1-2	few	-	CASSISVYGYTF	TGTGCCAGTAGTATCTCCGTCTATGGCTACACCTTC
TRBV19	TRBJ1-3	-	-	CASSVHLSYSGNTIYF	TGTGCCAGTAGTGTTCACCTAAGCTACTCTGGAAACACCATATATTTT
TRBV3-1/TRBV3-2	TRBJ1-6	-	TRBD1	CASSHGQGRGSPLHF	TGTGCCAGCAGCCACGGACAGGGGCGGGGGTCACCCCTCCACTTT
TRBV6-4	TRBJ2-1	-	-	CASSRADSGDEQFF	TGTGCCAGCAGTCGCGCTGATTCGGGGGATGAGCAGTTCTTC
TRBV27	TRBJ1-6	-	TRBD1	CASSLITGGVSPLHF	TGTGCCAGCAGTTTAATTACAGGGGGCGTTTCACCCCTCCACTTT
TRBV7-2	TRBJ2-3	few	-	CASSFYLETDTQYF	TGTGCCAGCAGCTTTTACCTCGAGACAGATACGCAGTATTTT
TRBV5-4	TRBJ2-5	-	TRBD2	CASSSPSGSGETQYF	TGTGCCAGCAGCTCCCCTAGCGGGAGCGGAGAGACCCAGTACTTC
TRBV5-1	TRBJ1-1	few	-	CASCSESPLLAEAFF	TGTGCCAGCTGCTCCGAGTCTCCCCTCTTGGCTGAAGCTTTCTTT
TRBV30	TRBJ1-5	once	-	CAWSRADQPQHF	TGTGCCTGGAGCAGGGCGGACCAGCCCCAGCATTTT
TRBV5-1	TRBJ1-1	once	-	CASSLPSASLEAFF	TGCGCCAGCAGCTTGCCGTCGGCTAGCCTGGAAGCTTTCTTT
TRBV7-2	TRBJ1-5	-	TRBD1	CASSSDRGMAQPQHF	TGTGCCAGCAGCTCGGACAGGGGGATGGCTCAGCCCCAGCATTTT
TRBV6-1	TRBJ2-1	-	-	CASSDNAAAPYNEQFF	TGTGCCAGCAGTGATAATGCTGCGGCTCCCTACAATGAGCAGTTCTTC
TRBV9	TRBJ1-2	-	TRBD1	CASSADWAGTEDYHGYTF	TGTGCCAGCAGCGCGGATTGGGCCGGGACAGAGGACTACCATGGCTACACCTTC
TRBV2	TRBJ2-2	few	TRBD1	CASRGQVNTGELFF	TGTGCCAGCAGGGGACAGGTGAACACCGGGGAGCTGTTTTTT
TRBV7-7	TRBJ2-1	-	-	CASSLDVGGTYNEQFF	TGTGCTAGCAGCCTCGACGTCGGCGGGACCTACAATGAGCAGTTCTTC
TRBV2	TRBJ2-1	-	-	CASSGDPPGEQFF	TGTGCCAGCAGTGGAGACCCGCCGGGTGAGCAGTTCTTC
TRBV6-2/TRBV6-3	TRBJ2-5	once	-	CASSYSPGAVETQYF	TGTGCCAGCAGTTACTCCCCAGGGGCGGTCGAGACCCAGTACTTC
TRBV24-1	TRBJ2-2	-	TRBD2	CATSAWGLAGAADTGELFF	TGTGCCACCAGTGCGTGGGGGCTAGCGGGGGCCGCGGACACCGGGGAGCTGTTTTTT